This paragraph reports one TCR beta chain. This sample is drawn from a study of control samples from healthy donors and cancer patients. TCRdb's table, derived via immunoSEQ multiplex PCR, lists solely in-frame clones and lacks some. Of roughly 120,000 clones in the sample, 93% are singletons; the top ten hold over 1.5%. V lost 8 bases, J lost 6 bases, and 8 bases stayed unmatched. CDR3 length: 13 amino acids. Germline V lookup: CDR1 SEHNR, CDR2 FQNEAQ (reference sequence). The chain is built from TRBV7-9 and TRBJ2-3; 7 positions match TRBD1. The sample taken for sequencing was PBMCs. This receptor was obtained from a man aged 45-65 years with head and neck cancer. CDR3: CASSTEGADTQYF. The CDR3, as DNA: TGTGCCAGCTCTACTGAGGGGGCGGATACGCAGTATTTT. The full variable domain, in which reference TRBV7-9 and TRBJ2-3 provide the parts outside the CDR3, is DTGVSQNPRHKITKRGQNVTFRCDPISEHNRLYWYRQTLGQGPEFLTYFQNEAQLEKSRLLSDRFSAERPKGSFSTLEIQRTEQGDSAMYLCASSTEGADTQYFGPGTRLTVL.